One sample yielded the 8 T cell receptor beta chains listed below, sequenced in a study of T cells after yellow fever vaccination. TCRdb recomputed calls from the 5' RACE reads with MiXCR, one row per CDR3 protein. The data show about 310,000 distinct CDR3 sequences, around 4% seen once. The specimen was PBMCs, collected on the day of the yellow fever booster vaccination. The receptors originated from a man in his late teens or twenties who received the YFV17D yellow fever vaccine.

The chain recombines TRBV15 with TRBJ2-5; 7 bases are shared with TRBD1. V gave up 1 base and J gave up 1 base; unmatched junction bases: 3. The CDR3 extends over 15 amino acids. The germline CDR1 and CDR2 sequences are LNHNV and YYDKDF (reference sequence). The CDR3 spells CATSRGDRLQETQYF. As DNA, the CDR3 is TGTGCCACCAGCAGAGGGGACAGACTCCAAGAGACCCAGTACTTC. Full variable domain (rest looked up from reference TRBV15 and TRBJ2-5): DAMVIQNPRYQVTQFGKPVTLSCSQTLNHNVMYWYQQKSSQAPKLLFHYYDKDFNNEADTPDNFQSRRPNTSFCFLDIRSPGLGDTAMYLCATSRGDRLQETQYFGPGTRLLVL.

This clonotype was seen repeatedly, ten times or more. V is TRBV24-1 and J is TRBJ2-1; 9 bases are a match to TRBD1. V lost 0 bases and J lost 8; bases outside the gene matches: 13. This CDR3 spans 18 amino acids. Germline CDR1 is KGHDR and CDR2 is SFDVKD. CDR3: CATSDLEVGTGKDYEQFF. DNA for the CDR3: TGTGCCACCAGTGATTTGGAAGTCGGGACAGGGAAGGACTATGAGCAGTTCTTC.

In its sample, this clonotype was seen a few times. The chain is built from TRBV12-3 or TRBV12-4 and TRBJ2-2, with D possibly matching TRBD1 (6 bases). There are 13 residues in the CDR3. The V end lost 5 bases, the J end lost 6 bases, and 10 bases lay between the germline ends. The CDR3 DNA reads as TGTGCCAGCAGTCAGAACAGGGCCGGGGAGCTGTTTTTT. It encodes CASSQNRAGELFF.

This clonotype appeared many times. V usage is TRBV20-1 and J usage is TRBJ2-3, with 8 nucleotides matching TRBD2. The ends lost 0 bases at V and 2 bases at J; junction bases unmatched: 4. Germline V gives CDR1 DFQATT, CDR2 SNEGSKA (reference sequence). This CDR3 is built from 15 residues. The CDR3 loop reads CSARDPGGVTDTQYF. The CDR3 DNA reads TGCAGTGCTAGAGATCCGGGGGGGGTCACAGATACGCAGTATTTT.

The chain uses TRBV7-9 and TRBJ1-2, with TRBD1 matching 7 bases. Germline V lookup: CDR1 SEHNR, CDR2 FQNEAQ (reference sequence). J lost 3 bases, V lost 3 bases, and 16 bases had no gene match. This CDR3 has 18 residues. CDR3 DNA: TGTGCCAGCAGCTTGCTATTCAGGGGGACTCCGAAATACTATGGCTACACCTTC. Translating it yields CASSLLFRGTPKYYGYTF.

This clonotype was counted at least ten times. CDR3: CSAKGGEAYGYTF. CDR3 DNA: TGCAGTGCCAAGGGAGGGGAGGCCTATGGCTACACCTTC. The rearrangement uses TRBV20-1 and TRBJ1-2; the D gene is possibly TRBD1 (5 bases). This CDR3 contains 13 residues. The germline V gene has CDR1 DFQATT and CDR2 SNEGSKA (reference sequence). Trimming cost V 6 bases and J 4 bases, with 15 bases left between them.

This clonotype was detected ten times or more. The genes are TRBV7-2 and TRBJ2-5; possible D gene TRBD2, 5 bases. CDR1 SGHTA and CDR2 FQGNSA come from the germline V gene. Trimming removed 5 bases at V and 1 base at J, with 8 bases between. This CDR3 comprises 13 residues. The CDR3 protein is CASSRRGQETQYF. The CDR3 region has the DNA TGTGCCAGCAGCCGCCGGGGCCAAGAGACCCAGTACTTC.

The CDR3 loop reads CASRPGQGFYNEQFF. CDR3 sequence (DNA): TGTGCCAGCAGACCGGGACAGGGTTTCTACAATGAGCAGTTCTTC. J is TRBJ2-1 and V is TRBV12-3 or TRBV12-4; 9 bases agree with TRBD1. The CDR3 consists of 15 residues. The junction had 6 bases not matched to a gene; V was cut back by 6 bases and J by 3 bases.